This record covers a single TCR beta chain. Which antigen it targets is not known. The record has no base qualities; no much larger clone is one base away. The data were obtained in a study of cytomegalovirus exposure and HLA in healthy donors (dated by TCRdb to about 2017). Regarding the study in general: In an earlier analysis of under 600 of the donors, approximately 300 Gb of sequence data and about 110 million unique TCR beta sequences from 180 million or so T cells were reported. An early release that covered roughly 600 HLA-typed donors contained about 300 gigabases of sequencing data and roughly 84 million unique TCR sequences. Among the roughly 390 genotyped donors, approximately 81% belonged to the genetic ancestry cluster associated with self-reported Caucasian donors. The aim of the study was to test whether cataloging public T cell receptors could identify signatures of past pathogen exposure. The study profiled the T cell repertoires of fewer than 850 subjects by immunosequencing and related them to cytomegalovirus serostatus. In addition to the first cohort of around 670 subjects, a separate validation cohort of about 120 different subjects was used. To predict cytomegalovirus infection status, the study combined high-throughput TCR immunosequencing, statistical association of individual TCRs with disease status, and machine learning. To study patterns of TCR occurrence, a later analysis re-analyzed previously published TCR beta repertoires from hundreds of donors and added high-resolution HLA genotyping. Rather than drawing on any new phenotypic data, the later analysis identified candidate immune exposures from TCR beta sequences and the way those sequences occurred across donors. In an earlier analysis of 587 of the donors, high-throughput TCR beta sequencing was used to judge whether each TCR beta V gene segment behaved as functional or pseudogenic. Donor age, sex, ethnicity and CMV serostatus were compiled alongside the repertoire data. A later genetic analysis used genome-wide SNP genotypes for 398 of the 666 donors, treating that subset as a discovery cohort. All discovery cohort repertoires had been generated on a single sequencing platform. Both class I and class II loci were covered by HLA typing, at four-digit resolution. The number of donors typed differed by locus, with roughly 620-640 for A, B, C, DRB1 and DQB1, more than 500 for DQA1, 600 to 610 for DPA1, and 450 to 480 for DPB1. Roughly 5 DR-DQ haplotypes were handled as single units for association and clustering, since linkage in the cohort was strong. Across about 380 genotyped donors of the cohort, an average of about 220,000 unique TCR beta nucleotide sequences per donor were sequenced, and around 20% of those sequences were non-productive.

V is cut by 4 bases and J by 4 bases, and the space between the germline ends is 10 bases. The germline V gene provides CDR1 SGHDN and CDR2 FVKESK. The CDR3, from cysteine to phenylalanine, totals 13 residues. The sequence is cut down to CDR3 DNA, 39 bases in frame from base 1. The cohort consisted of hundreds of healthy bone marrow donors. At the time of sampling, all cohort members were nominally healthy, though unrecorded immune exposures were likely present. The donor tested CMV seropositive and was one of the 289 seropositive cohort members. Each donor provided a peripheral blood sample, and peripheral blood mononuclear cells were used for TCR beta sequencing. Genomic DNA extraction from the blood cell samples was performed with the Qiagen DNeasy Blood Extraction Kit. General conclusions and limits of the study: According to the authors, the approach could potentially be generalized to other disease states and immunological phenotypes. Strong co-occurrence of HLA alleles, especially DR and DQ, made assigning TCR associations to individual alleles difficult. Compared with the roughly 670-donor mean, donors in an Asian-associated ancestry cluster had fewer N-insertions in productive TCRs, according to a later genetic analysis. The study listed 164 TCR beta chains as associated with cytomegalovirus. A later analysis found that TCR association rates varied across HLA loci, with DRB1 alleles showing the most associated TCRs and HLA-C alleles the fewest. A further reported finding was that TCR beta sequences accurately predicted the HLA-A and HLA-B alleles for most subjects in the first cohort. Correlated functional status among segregating V segments might reflect linkage disequilibrium, but an unknown experimental factor could not be ruled out. Cytomegalovirus status was reported to be diagnosed by the classifier with high specificity and sensitivity in both the original and validation cohorts. Several of the top co-occurrence clusters appeared to be linked to parvovirus B19, influenza, CMV and Epstein-Barr virus, according to a later analysis. According to a later analysis, most CMV-associated TCR beta chains appeared to be HLA-restricted, and the HLA associations seemed to be driven largely by CMV exposure. About 15 rarely observed V segments, including chromosome 9 orphons, were excluded from the earlier analysis of a few hundred of the donors because counts were too low. CMV serostatus was the only immune exposure information available for the cohort. In a later analysis, over 15,000 TCR beta sequences were associated with specific HLA alleles at a false discovery rate of 0.05. Only TCR beta chains were sequenced in this cohort, and the absence of alpha or paired-chain data limited detectable features. Because HLA typing was missing for some donors at each locus, association tests included only the typed subset. A few of the identified cytomegalovirus-associated TCR beta chains were confirmed in vitro to be specific for cytomegalovirus antigens. A cluster of highly shared sequence variants was judged likely to be a technical artifact of the sequencing pipeline. Some IMGT-functional V segments, including TRBV6-2 and TRBV6-3, could not be distinguished by the 87-base-pair reads and were therefore excluded. In a later genetic analysis, a missense DCLRE1C variant was associated with V-gene and J-gene trimming of TCR beta chains, and the association was replicated in an independent cohort. The presence/absence analyses assumed that sequencing depth was roughly uniform across donors, and that assumption may not be true. Compared with equally common non-associated chains, HLA-associated TCR beta chains in a later analysis were more clonally expanded and had lower generation probabilities. Most TCR sequences were seen in very few donors, while some public TCRs were found in many individuals. In an earlier analysis of around 600 of the donors, most TCR beta V segments appeared in productive rearrangements about 87% or about 30% of the time, broadly matching IMGT annotations.

Library method: the immunoSEQ multiplex PCR assay. For the multiplex PCR, a mixture combining 60 forward primers for TCR Vbeta segments and 13 reverse primers for TCR Jbeta segments was used. The CDR3 region of rearranged TCR beta genes was amplified from genomic DNA by a multiplex PCR assay. The amplified TCR beta libraries were sequenced on the Illumina HiSeq System as 87-base-pair reads. The published analysis was carried out like this. Across the roughly 600 repertoires, a later analysis counted roughly 84 million unique TCR beta chains, around 11 million of which were shared by at least two donors. To remove PCR and sequencing errors, raw reads were error-corrected and collapsed into unique sequences using a nearest-neighbor algorithm that merged closely related sequences. CDR3 sequences were aligned to IMGT reference sequences to assign V, D and J gene segments. Each retained sequence needed at least a six-nucleotide match to both a V gene segment and a J gene segment. Rearrangements were classified as productive when the CDR3 lacked stop codons and remained in frame with V and J, and all other rearrangements were classified as non-productive. CDR3 was defined according to IMGT convention as the region running from the second conserved V-encoded cysteine to the conserved J-encoded phenylalanine. Sequences without an unambiguous match to a single V gene segment were excluded from the earlier analysis of about 640 of the donors. In an earlier analysis of some 590 of the donors, V segments were called functional above 56.7% productive rearrangements and were called segregating when the between-donor standard deviation exceeded 5%. A statistical classification framework was built to diagnose cytomegalovirus status from the catalog of TCR beta chain sequences. In a later analysis, V and J genes were assigned by comparing TCR nucleotide sequences against IMGT/GENE-DB human TR gene sequences. Using the TCRdist pipeline, a later analysis assigned CDR3 sequences along with most-parsimonious VDJ recombination scenarios. In a later analysis, each TCR beta chain was defined by its CDR3 amino acid sequence together with its V-gene family, and reads lacking a unique V-gene family were excluded. To address suspected cross-contamination and a sequencing artifact, a later analysis removed approximately 590 highly shared, low-generation-probability nucleotide sequences. In a later analysis, a clonal expansion index was calculated for each public chain from normalized within-repertoire ranks of inferred template counts. In a later analysis, generation probabilities were computed using a VDJ recombination model fitted to out-of-frame rearrangements, and the results were checked against IGoR. A later analysis scored TCR-TCR, TCR-HLA and TCR-CMV co-occurrence with hypergeometric tests, applying a repertoire-size bias correction to TCR pairs. In a later analysis, false discovery rates were estimated by permuting HLA or CMV assignments 20 times. In a later analysis, co-occurring TCRs were grouped with DBSCAN, and TCRdist sequence similarity was added when clustering was performed within HLA-allele-positive subsets. Repertoires with fewer than 30,000 or more than 120,000 public chains, plus five repertoires with anomalous nucleotide sharing, were excluded from co-occurrence clustering. The clones in this table, taken by TCRdb from immuneACCESS, are in-frame only. Not every clone is retained; where verified, under half of the shortfall comes from an unresolved V gene, and the cause of the rest is unknown. That table is the source of V, J and clone size, and D and trimming were worked out from the DNA. In this sample the table shows 95,000 to 110,000 clones, over 65% of which occur a single time. Of the sample, 14% is held by the ten largest clones.

Sequencing was carried out using PBMCs. The chain is encoded by TRBV14 joined to TRBJ1-1; 6 matching bases give a weak D call of TRBD1. This clonotype was sampled from a middle-aged woman in good health and CMV-seropositive. DNA sequence: TGTGCCAGCAGCCGACAGGTTTTCACTGAAGCTTTCTTT. It is translated as CASSRQVFTEAFF.